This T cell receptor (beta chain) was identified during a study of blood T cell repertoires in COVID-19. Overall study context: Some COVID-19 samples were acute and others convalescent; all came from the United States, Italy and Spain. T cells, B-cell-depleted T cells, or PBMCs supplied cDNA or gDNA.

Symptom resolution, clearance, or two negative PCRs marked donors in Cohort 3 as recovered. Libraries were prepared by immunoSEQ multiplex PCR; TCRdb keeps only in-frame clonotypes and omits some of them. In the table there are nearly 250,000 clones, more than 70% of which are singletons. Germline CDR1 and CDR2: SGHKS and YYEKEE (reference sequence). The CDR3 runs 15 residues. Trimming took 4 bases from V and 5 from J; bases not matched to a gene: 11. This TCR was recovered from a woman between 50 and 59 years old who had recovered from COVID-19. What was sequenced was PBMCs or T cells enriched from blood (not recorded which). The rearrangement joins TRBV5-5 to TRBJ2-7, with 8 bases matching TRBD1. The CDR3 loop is CASSQTRTGTNEQYF. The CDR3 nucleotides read TGTGCCAGCAGCCAGACCCGGACAGGGACCAACGAGCAGTACTTC.